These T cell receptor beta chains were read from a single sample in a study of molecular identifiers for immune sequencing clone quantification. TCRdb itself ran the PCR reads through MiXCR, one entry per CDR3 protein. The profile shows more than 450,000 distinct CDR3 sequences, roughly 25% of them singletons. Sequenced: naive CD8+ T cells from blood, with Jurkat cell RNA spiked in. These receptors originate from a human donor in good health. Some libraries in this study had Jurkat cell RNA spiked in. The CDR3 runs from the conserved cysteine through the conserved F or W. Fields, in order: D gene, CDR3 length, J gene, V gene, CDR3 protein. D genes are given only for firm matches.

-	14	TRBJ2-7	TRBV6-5	CASSYTNRDYEQYF
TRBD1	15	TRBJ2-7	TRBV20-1	CSARDGTASSYEQYF
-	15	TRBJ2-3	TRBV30	CAWSVSALSTDTQYF
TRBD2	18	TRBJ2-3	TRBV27	CASSLVTSGTSSTDTQYF
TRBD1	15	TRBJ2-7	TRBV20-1	CSARGGQGRTYEQYF
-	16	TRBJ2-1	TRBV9	CASSNRAASSYNEQFF
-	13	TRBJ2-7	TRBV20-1	CSARKRSSYEQYF
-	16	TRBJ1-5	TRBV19	CASSIEAVWGARPPHF
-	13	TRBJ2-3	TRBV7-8	CASSLALADTQYF
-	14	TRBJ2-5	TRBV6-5	CASSYQTGQETQYF
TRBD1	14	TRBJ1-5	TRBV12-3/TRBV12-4	CASTSGTVNQPQHF
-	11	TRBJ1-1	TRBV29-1	CSVDRDTEAFF
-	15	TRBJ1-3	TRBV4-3	CASSVDTSSGNTIYF
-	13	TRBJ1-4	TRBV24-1	CATSDSDPEKLFF
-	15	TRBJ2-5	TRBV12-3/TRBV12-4	CASSPAPDSQETQYF
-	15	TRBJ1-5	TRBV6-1	CASSEALGLNQPQHF
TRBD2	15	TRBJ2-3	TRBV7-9	CASSQLAGVSDTQYF
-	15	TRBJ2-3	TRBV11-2	CASSLDFRSTDTQYF
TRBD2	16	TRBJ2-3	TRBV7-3	CASSLGLAVSTDTQYF
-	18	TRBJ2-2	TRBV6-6	CASSYSPGAHIQTGELFF
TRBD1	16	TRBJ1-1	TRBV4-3	CASSQGQGARDTEAFF
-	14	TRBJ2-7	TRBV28	CASSLEESSYEQYF
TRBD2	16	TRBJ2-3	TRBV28	CASSIVLAGGEATQYF
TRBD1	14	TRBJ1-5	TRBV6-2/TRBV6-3	CASTKGQGIWPQHF
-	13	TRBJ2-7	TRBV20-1	CSARDSHTYEQYF
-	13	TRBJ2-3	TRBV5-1	CASSLYLTDTQYF
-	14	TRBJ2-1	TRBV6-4	CASSDPSVGREQFF
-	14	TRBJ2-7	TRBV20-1	CSARDRGSPHEQYF
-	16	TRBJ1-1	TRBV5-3	CATAMGVNSMNTEAFF
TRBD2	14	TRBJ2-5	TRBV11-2	CASSEGGFQETQYF
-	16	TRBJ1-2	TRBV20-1	CSASNPREVRGYGYTF
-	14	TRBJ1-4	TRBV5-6	CASSLGALNGKLFF
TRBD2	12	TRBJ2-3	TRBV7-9	CAAGAGTDTQYF
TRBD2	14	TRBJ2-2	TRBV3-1	CASSFGGDTGELFF
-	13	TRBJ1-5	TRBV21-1	CASSRRANQPQQF
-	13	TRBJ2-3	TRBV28	CASSSEAVNTQYF
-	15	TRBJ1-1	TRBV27	CASSFPGFGGTEAFF
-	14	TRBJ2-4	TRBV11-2	CASSPDYAKNIQYF
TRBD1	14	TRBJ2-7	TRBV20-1	CSARVGQGKNEQYF
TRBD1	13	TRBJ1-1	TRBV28	CASSLRQGSEALF
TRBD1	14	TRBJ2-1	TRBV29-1	CSVDRGQTYNEQFF
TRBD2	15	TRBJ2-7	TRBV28	CASSPTSGRAYEQYF
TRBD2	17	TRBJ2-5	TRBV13	CASSQGTSGLNQETQYF
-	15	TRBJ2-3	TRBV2	CASSDTDGSTDTQYF
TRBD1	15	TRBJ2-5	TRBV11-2	CASSKDRGSGETQYF
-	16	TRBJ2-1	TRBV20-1	CSARPLAGSSYNEQFF
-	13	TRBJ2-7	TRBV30	CAWSDPPGYEQYF
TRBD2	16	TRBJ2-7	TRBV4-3	CASSQGQRGLGYGQYF
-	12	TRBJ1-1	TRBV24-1	CATSDFTGEAFF
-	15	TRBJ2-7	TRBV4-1	CASSQPQETTYEQYF
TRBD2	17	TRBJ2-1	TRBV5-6	CASSSGTSVSSYNEQFF
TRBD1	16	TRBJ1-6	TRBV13	CASSNRGGSYNSPLHF
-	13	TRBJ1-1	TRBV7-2	CASSLLMNTEAFF